Reported below is one T cell receptor (beta chain). This table comes from immunoSEQ multiplex PCR, and its TCRdb copy is limited to in-frame clones, with some not included. Among fewer than 400,000 clones, 75% to 90% were seen once, and the ten largest hold around 2%. These data belong to a study of Ad26.COV2.S vaccination and SARS-CoV-2 variants. Treatment indicated: around 19 received Ad26.COV2.S at low or high dose, single or two shots; 5 received placebo; per-sample allocation not given. The study sampled participants on day 63 after the first vaccine or placebo injection. The donor's status was that of an adult aged 18-55 years in Boston. CDR3 length: 16 residues. With V trimmed by 2 bases and J by 4 bases, 8 bases remained unmatched. The germline V gene encodes CDR1 SGHRS and CDR2 YFSETQ.

V is TRBV5-1 and J is TRBJ2-2; 7 bases agree with TRBD2. The material sequenced was peripheral blood, taken in a trial of Ad26.COV2.S vaccine versus placebo. The source of this sequence is a person between 18 and 65 years old who received the Ad26.COV2.S COVID-19 vaccine or a placebo. DNA of the CDR3: TGCGCCAGCAGCTTTGGCGGACTAGTATCCACCGGGGAGCTGTTTTTT. The encoded protein is CASSFGGLVSTGELFF.